The clone carrying this T cell receptor beta chain was seen once. This entry belongs to a study of blood T cell repertoires in COVID-19. Some clones are missing from TCRdb's copy, which holds only in-frame ones; the method was immunoSEQ multiplex PCR. The data contain about 82,000 clones, about 85% of them singletons. The CDR3 runs to 13 residues. Trimming removed 5 bases from V and 7 bases from J, with 14 bases in between. Sequenced material: peripheral blood. J is TRBJ1-2 and V is TRBV12-3 or TRBV12-4; D is perhaps TRBD1 (6 bases). The clonotype was recovered from a man older than 75 with active or convalescent COVID-19. CDR3 sequence: CASSQDRLSGYTF. DNA of the CDR3: TGTGCCAGCAGTCAAGACAGGTTATCTGGCTACACCTTC.